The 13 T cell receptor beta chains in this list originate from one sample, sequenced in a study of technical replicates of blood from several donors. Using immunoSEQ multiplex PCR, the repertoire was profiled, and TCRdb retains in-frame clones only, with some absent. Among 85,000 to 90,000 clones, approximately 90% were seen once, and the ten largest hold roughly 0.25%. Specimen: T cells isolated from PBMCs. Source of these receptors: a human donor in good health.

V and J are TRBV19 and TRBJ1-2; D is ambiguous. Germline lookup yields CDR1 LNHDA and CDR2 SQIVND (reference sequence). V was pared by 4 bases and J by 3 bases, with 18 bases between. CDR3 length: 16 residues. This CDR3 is CASSTGNVRDYYGYTF. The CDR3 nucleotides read TGTGCCAGTAGTACTGGCAACGTGAGGGATTACTATGGCTACACCTTC.

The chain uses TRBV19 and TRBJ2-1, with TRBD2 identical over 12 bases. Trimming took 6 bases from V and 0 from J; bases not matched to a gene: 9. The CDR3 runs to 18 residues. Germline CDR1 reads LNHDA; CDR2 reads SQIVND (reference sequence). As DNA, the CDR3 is TGTGCCAGTAGCCATTCAGGGACTAGCGGGTACTCCTACAATGAGCAGTTCTTC. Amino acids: CASSHSGTSGYSYNEQFF.

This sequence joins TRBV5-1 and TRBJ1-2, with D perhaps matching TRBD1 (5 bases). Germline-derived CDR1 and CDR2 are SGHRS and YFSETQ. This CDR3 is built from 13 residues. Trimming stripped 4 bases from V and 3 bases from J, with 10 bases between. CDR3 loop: CASSKDTYYGYTF. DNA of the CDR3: TGCGCCAGCAGCAAGGACACCTACTATGGCTACACCTTC. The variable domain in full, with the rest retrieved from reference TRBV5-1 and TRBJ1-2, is KAGVTQTPRYLIKTRGQQVTLSCSPISGHRSVSWYQQTPGQGLQFLFEYFSETQRNKGNFPGRFSGRQFSNSRSEMNVSTLELGDSALYLCASSKDTYYGYTFGSGTRLTVV.

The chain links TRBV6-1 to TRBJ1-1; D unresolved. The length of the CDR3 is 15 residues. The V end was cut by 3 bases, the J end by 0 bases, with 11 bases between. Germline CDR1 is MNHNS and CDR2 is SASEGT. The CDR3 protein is CASSEIRRVNTEAFF. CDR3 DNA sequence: TGTGCCAGCAGTGAGATTCGGAGGGTGAACACTGAAGCTTTCTTT.

CDR3 nucleotides: TGTGCCAGCAGCTCGCTGGGACTAGCGGGAGCCAATGAGCAGTTCTTC. Translating gives CASSSLGLAGANEQFF. This chain uses TRBV11-2 with TRBJ2-1; 14 nucleotides align to TRBD2. V trimming: 4 bases; J trimming: 6 bases; junction bases outside the gene matches: 5. Germline V gives CDR1 SGHAT, CDR2 FQNNGV. The CDR3 length is 16 residues.

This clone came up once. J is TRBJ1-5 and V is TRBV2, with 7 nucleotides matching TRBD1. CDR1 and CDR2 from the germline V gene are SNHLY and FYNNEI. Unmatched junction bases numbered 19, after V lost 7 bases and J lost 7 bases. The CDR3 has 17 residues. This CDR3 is CASTFYAGTATFQPQHF. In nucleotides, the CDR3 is TGTGCCAGCACTTTTTATGCCGGGACAGCCACCTTCCAGCCCCAGCATTTT.

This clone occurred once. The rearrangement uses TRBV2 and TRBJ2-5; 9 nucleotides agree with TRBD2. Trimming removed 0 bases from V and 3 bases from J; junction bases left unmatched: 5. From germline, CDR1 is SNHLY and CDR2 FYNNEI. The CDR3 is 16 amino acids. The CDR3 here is CASSEALAGVKETQYF. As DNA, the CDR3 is TGTGCCAGCAGTGAAGCTTTAGCGGGAGTCAAAGAGACCCAGTACTTC.

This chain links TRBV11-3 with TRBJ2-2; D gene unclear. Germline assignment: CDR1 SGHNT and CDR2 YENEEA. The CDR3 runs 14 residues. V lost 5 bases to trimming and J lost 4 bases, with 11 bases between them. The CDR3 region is CASSHYRSTGELFF. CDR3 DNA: TGTGCCAGCAGCCATTACCGGAGCACCGGGGAGCTGTTTTTT.

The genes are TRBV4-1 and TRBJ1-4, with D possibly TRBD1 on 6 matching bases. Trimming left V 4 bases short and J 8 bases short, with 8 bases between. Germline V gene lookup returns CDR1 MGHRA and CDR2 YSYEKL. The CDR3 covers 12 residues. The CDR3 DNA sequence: TGCGCCAGCAGCCGGCAGGGGGAAAAACTGTTTTTT. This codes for CASSRQGEKLFF.

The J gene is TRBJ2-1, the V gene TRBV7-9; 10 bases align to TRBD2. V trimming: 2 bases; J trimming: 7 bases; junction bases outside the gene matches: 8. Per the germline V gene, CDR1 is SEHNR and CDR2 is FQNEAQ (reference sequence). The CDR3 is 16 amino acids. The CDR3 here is CASSLSELAGLNEQFF. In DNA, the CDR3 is TGTGCCAGCAGCTTATCGGAACTAGCGGGGTTGAATGAGCAGTTCTTC.

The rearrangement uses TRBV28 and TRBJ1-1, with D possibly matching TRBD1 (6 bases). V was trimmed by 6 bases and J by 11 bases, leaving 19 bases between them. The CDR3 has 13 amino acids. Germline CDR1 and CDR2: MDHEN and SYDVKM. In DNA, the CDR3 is TGTGCCAGCAGGCAAGAAGGGGGAGTAGAGGCTTTCTTT. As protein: CASRQEGGVEAFF. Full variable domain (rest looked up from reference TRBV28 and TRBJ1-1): DVKVTQSSRYLVKRTGEKVFLECVQDMDHENMFWYRQDPGLGLRLIYFSYDVKMKEKGDIPEGYSVSREKKERFSLILESASTNQTSMYLCASRQEGGVEAFFGQGTRLTVV.

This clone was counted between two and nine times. CDR3 in amino acids: CASSVLAGGPAGELFF. Here the CDR3 DNA reads TGTGCCAGTAGTGTACTAGCGGGAGGGCCGGCGGGGGAGCTGTTTTTT. The V call is TRBV19, the J call TRBJ2-2; TRBD2 aligns across 13 bases. Germline lookup yields CDR1 LNHDA and CDR2 SQIVND (reference sequence). The trim removed 5 bases at V and 8 bases at J, leaving 8 bases unmatched. The CDR3 contains 16 residues.

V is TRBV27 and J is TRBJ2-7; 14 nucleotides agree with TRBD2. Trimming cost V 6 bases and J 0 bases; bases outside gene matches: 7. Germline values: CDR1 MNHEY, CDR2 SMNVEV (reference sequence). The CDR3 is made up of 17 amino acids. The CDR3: CASSRLAGGRSSYEQYF. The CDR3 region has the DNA TGTGCCAGCAGCAGACTAGCGGGAGGGCGAAGCTCCTACGAGCAGTACTTC.